This T cell receptor beta chain derives from a study of T cell responses to AZD1222 COVID-19 vaccine. As regards this clone: Its target is not known.

V lost 4 bases and J 4 bases, leaving 13 bases between the germline ends. Germline loops: CDR1 SGHTA, CDR2 FQGNSA. The CDR3 length is 14 residues. Some clones are missing from TCRdb's copy, which holds only in-frame ones; the method was immunoSEQ multiplex PCR. Among roughly 120,000 clones listed, 85% to 90% were seen once. Points from the study as a whole: Scientists sampled the repertoires only once the peak T cell response had passed. Dominant CD4 TCR responses targeted spike regions 160-218 and 743-854.

V usage is TRBV7-2 and J usage is TRBJ1-2; D is perhaps TRBD1 (6 bases). The receptor was isolated from an adult in good health. Specimen: peripheral blood, collected on day 0 of AZD1222 vaccination. DNA of the CDR3: TGTGCCAGCAGCTCGCAGGGGATGGGCTATGGCTACACCTTC. Protein sequence: CASSSQGMGYGYTF.